The present entry profiles one T cell receptor beta chain with its context. Trimming left V 6 bases short and J 1 base short, with 13 bases between. Germline loops: CDR1 SGDLS, CDR2 YYNGEE. CDR3 size: 14 residues. These data belong to a study of T cells in tumors after PD-1 blockade. About the research overall: No patient had prior checkpoint blockade, systemic immunosuppression, or radiotherapy within 4 weeks.

Generated by immunoSEQ multiplex PCR, the TCRdb table keeps only in-frame clones and is missing some. The table records about 12,000 clones, 60% to 70% of them present only once. This TCR was recovered from a human donor with basal cell carcinoma. This rearrangement joins TRBV9 to TRBJ2-5; D is unclear. Sequences were derived from tumor tissue, sampled before anti-PD-1 treatment. The CDR3 DNA sequence: TGTGCCAGCAACCAAGGACGTTCCCAAGAGACCCAGTACTTC. Encoded protein: CASNQGRSQETQYF.